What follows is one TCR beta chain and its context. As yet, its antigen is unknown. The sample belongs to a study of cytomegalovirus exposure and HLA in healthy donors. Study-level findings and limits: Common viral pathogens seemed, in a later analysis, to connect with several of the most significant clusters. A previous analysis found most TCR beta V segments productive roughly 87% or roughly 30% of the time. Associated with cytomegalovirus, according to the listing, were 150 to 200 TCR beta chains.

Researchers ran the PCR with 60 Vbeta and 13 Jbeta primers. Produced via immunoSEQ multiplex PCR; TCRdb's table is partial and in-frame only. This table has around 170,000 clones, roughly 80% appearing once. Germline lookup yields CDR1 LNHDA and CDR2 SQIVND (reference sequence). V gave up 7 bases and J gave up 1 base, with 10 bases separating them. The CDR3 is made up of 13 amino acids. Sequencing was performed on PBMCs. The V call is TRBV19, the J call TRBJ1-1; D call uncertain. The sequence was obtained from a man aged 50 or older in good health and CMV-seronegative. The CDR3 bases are TGTGCCAGTAACACCGGGAGGAACACTGAAGCTTTCTTT. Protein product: CASNTGRNTEAFF.